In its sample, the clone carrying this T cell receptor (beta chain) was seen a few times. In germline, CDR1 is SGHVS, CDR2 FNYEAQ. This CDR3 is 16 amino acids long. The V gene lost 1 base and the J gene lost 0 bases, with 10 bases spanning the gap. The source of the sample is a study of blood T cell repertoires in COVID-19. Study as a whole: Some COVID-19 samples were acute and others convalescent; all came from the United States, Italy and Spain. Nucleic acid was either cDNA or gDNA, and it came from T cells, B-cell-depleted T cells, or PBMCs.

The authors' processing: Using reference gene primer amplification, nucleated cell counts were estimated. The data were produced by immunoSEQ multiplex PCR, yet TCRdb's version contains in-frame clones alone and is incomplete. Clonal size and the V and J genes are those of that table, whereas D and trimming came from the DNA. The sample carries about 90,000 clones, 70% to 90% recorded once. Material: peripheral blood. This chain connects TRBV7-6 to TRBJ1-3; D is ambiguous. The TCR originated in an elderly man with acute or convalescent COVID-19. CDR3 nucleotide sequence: TGTGCCAGCAGCTTAGGGGCAGCCTTCTCTGGAAACACCATATATTTT. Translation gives CASSLGAAFSGNTIYF.